This T cell receptor beta chain derives from a study of T cell repertoires in cytomegalovirus infection. About the research overall: Matching HLA type, along with CMV infection, was indicated by public TCR beta signatures. Notes on the study in general: HLA-C-restricted CMV-specific TCR beta clonotypes prevailed in the ex vivo response. People with CMV and the relevant HLA were identified by cumulative public TCR beta family frequency.

Germline V gene data show CDR1 as DFQATT and CDR2 as SNEGSKA (reference sequence). The CDR3 runs 13 residues. V was pared by 3 bases and J by 0 bases, with 8 bases between. This clonotype was found many times. Its antigen is as yet unknown. MiXCR was run by TCRdb on the reads, yielding one entry per CDR3 protein. The repertoire has roughly 760,000 distinct CDR3 sequences, 35% of them found once; the top ten carry roughly 2.9%. The chain recombines TRBV20-1 with TRBJ1-1; maybe TRBD1 (5 bases). The sample comprised PBMCs. This TCR came from a human donor in good health (CMV status not recorded). Some clones in this sample may be carry-over from other donors' samples. The chain's CDR3 is CSASRGMNTEAFF. As DNA, the CDR3 is TGCAGTGCTAGCCGGGGGATGAACACTGAAGCTTTCTTT.